This is a list of T cell receptor beta chains from one sample in a study of CD8+ T cells in alopecia areata. Clones were read by immunoSEQ multiplex PCR, and TCRdb kept only the in-frame ones, dropping some. The sample carries more than 200,000 clones, about two thirds recorded once. This material consisted of CD4+ T cells sorted from blood, taken at week 0. These receptors came from a human donor with alopecia areata. The CDR3 runs from the conserved cysteine through the conserved F or W. A D gene is named only where the DNA matches it firmly. Some rows have no size entry. The others give once, few or many, or a class for an expanded clone.

v_call	j_call	d_call	clone_size	cdr3_nt	cdr3_aa
TRBV6-5	TRBJ2-5	TRBD1	NA	TGTGCCAGCAGTTACTCAGGGCAGGGGGCGAAAGAGACCCAGTACTTC	CASSYSGQGAKETQYF
TRBV30	TRBJ2-2	TRBD1	NA	TGTGCCTGGATCAGACAGGGAGCCTCCGGGGAGCTGTTTTTT	CAWIRQGASGELFF
TRBV29-1	TRBJ2-5	NA	NA	TGCAGCGTTGAAGATCTCGGCACCCTTGGGGAGACCCAGTACTTC	CSVEDLGTLGETQYF
TRBV30	TRBJ1-2	NA	few	TGTGCCTGGAGCCGTGGAGGAGAGGGCTACACCTTC	CAWSRGGEGYTF
TRBV9	TRBJ1-2	NA	NA	TGTGCCAGCAGCGTAGTGGAGGGCGGTGGCTACACCTTC	CASSVVEGGGYTF
TRBV18	TRBJ2-1	TRBD2	NA	TGTGCCAGCTCACCACCTGGGTCTAGCGGGGGTGGTGAGCAGTTCTTC	CASSPPGSSGGGEQFF
TRBV29-1	TRBJ2-5	NA	NA	TGCAGCGTTCGGGTAGAGACCCAGTACTTC	CSVRVETQYF
TRBV6-5	TRBJ1-2	NA	NA	TGTGCCAGCAGTTCCCTTGATGGCTACACCTTC	CASSSLDGYTF
TRBV15	TRBJ2-5	NA	NA	TGTGCCACCAGCGTTGGGGGTTCTCAAGAGACCCAGTACTTC	CATSVGGSQETQYF
TRBV7-8	TRBJ2-7	NA	few	TGTGCCAGCAGCTTAGCCCTATCCGAGCAGTACTTC	CASSLALSEQYF
TRBV7-6	TRBJ2-3	NA	NA	TGTGCCAGCAGCTTAGGCGGGGGCCGCACAGATACGCAGTATTTT	CASSLGGGRTDTQYF
TRBV27	TRBJ1-2	TRBD1	NA	TGTGCCAGCAGTCCCGACAGGGGTAGCTACACCTTC	CASSPDRGSYTF
TRBV27	TRBJ1-5	NA	NA	TGTGCCAGCAGTTTAATCAGGGATAGCAATCAGCCCCAGCATTTT	CASSLIRDSNQPQHF
TRBV5-6	TRBJ2-3	TRBD1	NA	TGTGCCAGCAGCTTGCGGGACAGGAAAGATACGCAGTATTTT	CASSLRDRKDTQYF
TRBV2	TRBJ2-5	NA	once	TGTGCCAGCAGGGCAATCGAGACCCAGTACTTC	CASRAIETQYF
TRBV18	TRBJ2-7	TRBD1	NA	TGTGCCAGCTCACCGGGACAGAGCTCCTACGAGCAGTACTTC	CASSPGQSSYEQYF
TRBV30	TRBJ1-5	NA	NA	TGTGCCTGGAGTTTACGTAGCAGGGATCAGCCCCAGCATTTT	CAWSLRSRDQPQHF
TRBV2	TRBJ2-1	TRBD2	few	TGTGCCAGCAGGGCTACTAGCGGGGGATGGGAGTTCTTC	CASRATSGGWEFF
TRBV5-1	TRBJ2-3	TRBD2	NA	TGCGCCAGCAGCTTGACTAGCGGGGGGCCAGATACGCAGTATTTT	CASSLTSGGPDTQYF
TRBV29-1	TRBJ2-1	NA	NA	TGCAGCGTGGCAGGACCTTTGTTTGGAGAGCAGTTCTTC	CSVAGPLFGEQFF